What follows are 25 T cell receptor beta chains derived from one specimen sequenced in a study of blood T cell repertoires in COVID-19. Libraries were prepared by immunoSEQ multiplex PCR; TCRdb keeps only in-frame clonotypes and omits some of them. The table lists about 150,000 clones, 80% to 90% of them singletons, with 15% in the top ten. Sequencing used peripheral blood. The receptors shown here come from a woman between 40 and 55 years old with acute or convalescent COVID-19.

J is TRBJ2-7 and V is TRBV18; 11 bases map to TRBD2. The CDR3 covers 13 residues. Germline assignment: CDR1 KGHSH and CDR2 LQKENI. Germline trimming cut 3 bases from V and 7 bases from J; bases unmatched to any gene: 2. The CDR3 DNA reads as TGTGCCAGCTCACCGGGACTAGCGGAGGAGCAGTACTTC. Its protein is CASSPGLAEEQYF.

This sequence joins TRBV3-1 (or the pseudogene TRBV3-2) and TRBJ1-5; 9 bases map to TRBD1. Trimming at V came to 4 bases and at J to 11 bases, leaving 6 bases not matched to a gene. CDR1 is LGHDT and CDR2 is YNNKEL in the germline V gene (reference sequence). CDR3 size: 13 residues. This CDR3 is CASSPSGQGTQHF. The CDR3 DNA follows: TGTGCCAGCAGCCCAAGTGGACAGGGGACCCAGCATTTT.

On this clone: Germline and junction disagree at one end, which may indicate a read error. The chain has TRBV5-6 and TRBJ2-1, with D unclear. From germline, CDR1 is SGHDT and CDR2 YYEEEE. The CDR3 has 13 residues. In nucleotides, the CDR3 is TGTGCCAGCAGCTCGGATAACTACAATGAACAGTTCTTC. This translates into CASSSDNYNEQFF.

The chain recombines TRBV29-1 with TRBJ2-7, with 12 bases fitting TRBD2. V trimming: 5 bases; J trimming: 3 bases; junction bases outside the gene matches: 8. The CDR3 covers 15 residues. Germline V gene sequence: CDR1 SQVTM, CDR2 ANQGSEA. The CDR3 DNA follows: TGCAGCGTTTTAACTAGCGGGGGGACAGTCTACGAGCAGTACTTC. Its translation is CSVLTSGGTVYEQYF.

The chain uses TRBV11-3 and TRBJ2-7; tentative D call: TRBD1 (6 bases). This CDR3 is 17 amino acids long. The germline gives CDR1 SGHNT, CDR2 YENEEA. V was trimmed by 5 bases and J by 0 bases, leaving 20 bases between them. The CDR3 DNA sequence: TGTGCCAGCAGCCCCCTAAGGACAGCGGATTTCTCCTACGAGCAGTACTTC. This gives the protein CASSPLRTADFSYEQYF.

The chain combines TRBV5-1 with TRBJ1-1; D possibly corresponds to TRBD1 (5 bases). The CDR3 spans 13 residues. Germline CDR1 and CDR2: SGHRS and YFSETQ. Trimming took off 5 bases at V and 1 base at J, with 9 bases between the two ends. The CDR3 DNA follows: TGCGCCAGCAGGCTGGGGGGGAACACTGAAGCTTTCTTT. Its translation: CASRLGGNTEAFF.

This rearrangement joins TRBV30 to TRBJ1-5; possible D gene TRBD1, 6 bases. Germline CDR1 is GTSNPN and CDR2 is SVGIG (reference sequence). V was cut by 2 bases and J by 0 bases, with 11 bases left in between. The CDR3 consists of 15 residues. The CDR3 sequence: CAWSSGQNSNQPQHF. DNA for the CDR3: TGTGCCTGGAGTTCGGGACAAAATAGCAATCAGCCCCAGCATTTT.

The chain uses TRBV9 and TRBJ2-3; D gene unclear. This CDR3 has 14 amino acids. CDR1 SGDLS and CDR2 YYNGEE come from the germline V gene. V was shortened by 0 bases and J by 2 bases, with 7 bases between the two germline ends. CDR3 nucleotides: TGTGCCAGCAGCGTAGGGAGCAACACAGATACGCAGTATTTT. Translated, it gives CASSVGSNTDTQYF.

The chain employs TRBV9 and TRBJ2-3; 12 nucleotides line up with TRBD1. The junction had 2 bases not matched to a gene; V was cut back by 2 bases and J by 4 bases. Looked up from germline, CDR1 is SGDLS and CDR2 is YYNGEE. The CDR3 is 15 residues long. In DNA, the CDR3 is TGTGCCAGCAGCGTGGGGACAGGGGGCCCAGATACGCAGTATTTT. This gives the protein CASSVGTGGPDTQYF.

The CDR3: CASSRFPNISYEQYF. Written as DNA, the CDR3 is TGTGCCAGCAGCAGATTCCCCAACATTTCCTACGAGCAGTACTTC. The rearrangement links TRBV7-3 to TRBJ2-7; no reliable D call. From germline, CDR1 is SGHTA and CDR2 FQGTGA. The CDR3 is 15 amino acids. V gave up 5 bases and J gave up 1 base, with 15 bases separating them.

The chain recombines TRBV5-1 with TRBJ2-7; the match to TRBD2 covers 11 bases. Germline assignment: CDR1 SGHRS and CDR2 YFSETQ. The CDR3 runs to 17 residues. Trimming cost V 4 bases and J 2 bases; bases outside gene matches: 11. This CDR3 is CASSGTSGKAFAYEQYF. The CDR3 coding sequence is TGCGCCAGCAGCGGGACTAGCGGCAAAGCTTTCGCCTACGAGCAGTACTTC.

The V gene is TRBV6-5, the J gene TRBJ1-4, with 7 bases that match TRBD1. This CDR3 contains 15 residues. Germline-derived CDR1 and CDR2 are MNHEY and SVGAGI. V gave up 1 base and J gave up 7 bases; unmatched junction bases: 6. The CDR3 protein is CASSYLQGLGEKLFF. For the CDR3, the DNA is TGTGCCAGCAGTTACTTACAGGGGTTAGGTGAAAAACTGTTTTTT.

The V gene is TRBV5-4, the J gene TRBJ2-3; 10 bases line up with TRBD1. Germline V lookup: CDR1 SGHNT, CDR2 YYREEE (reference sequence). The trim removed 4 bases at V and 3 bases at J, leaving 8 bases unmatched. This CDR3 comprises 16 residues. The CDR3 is CASSVNDRGLTDTQYF. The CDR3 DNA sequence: TGTGCCAGCAGCGTGAATGACAGGGGGCTAACAGATACGCAGTATTTT.

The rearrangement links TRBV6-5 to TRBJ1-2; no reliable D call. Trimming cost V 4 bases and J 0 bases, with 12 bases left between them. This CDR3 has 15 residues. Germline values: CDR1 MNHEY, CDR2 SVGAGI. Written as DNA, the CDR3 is TGTGCCAGCAGTTTTCGAGAGGCGTCTAACTATGGCTACACCTTC. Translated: CASSFREASNYGYTF.

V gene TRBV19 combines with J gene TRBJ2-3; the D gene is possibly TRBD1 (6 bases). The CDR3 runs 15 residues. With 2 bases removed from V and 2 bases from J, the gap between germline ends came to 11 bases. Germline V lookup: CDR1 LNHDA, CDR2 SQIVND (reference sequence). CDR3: CASSIPTGLTDTQYF. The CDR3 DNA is TGTGCCAGTAGTATACCCACAGGGCTCACAGATACGCAGTATTTT.

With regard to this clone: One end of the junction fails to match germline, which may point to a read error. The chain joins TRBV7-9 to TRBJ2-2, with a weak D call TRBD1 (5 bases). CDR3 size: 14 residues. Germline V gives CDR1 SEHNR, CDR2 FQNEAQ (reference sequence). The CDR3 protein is CASSPNRNIGELFF. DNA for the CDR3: TGTGCCAGCAGCCCAAACAGGAACATCGGGGAGCTGTTTTTT.

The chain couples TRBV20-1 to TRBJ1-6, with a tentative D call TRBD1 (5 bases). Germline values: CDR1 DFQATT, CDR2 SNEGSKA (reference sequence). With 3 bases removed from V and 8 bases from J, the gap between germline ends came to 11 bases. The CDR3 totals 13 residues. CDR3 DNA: TGCAGTGCTAGTGGGCAGACAGATTCACCCCTCCACTTT. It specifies CSASGQTDSPLHF.

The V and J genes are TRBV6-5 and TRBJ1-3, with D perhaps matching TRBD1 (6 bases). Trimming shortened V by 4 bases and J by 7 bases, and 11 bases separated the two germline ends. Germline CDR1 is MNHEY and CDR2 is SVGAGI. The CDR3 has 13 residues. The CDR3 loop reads CASSLQGANTIYF. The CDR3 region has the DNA TGTGCCAGCAGTTTACAGGGTGCGAACACCATATATTTT.

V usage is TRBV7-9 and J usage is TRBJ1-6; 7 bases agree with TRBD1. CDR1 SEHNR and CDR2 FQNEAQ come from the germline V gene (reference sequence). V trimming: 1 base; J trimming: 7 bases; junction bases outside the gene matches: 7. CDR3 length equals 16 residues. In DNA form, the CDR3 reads TGTGCCAGCAGCTTAGTCCGGGCAGGGGGAAATTCACCCCTCCACTTT. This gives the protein CASSLVRAGGNSPLHF.

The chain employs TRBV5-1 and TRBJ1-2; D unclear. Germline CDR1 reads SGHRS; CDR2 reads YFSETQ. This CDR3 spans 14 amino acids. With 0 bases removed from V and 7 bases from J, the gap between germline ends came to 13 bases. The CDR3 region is CASSLVGPVGGYTF. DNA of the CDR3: TGCGCCAGCAGCTTGGTGGGCCCCGTGGGTGGCTACACCTTC.

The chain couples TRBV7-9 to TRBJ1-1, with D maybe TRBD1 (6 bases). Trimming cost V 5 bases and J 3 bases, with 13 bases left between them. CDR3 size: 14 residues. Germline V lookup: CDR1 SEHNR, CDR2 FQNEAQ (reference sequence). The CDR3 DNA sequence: TGTGCCAGCAGCACGGACAGTTTTCACACTGAAGCTTTCTTT. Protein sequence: CASSTDSFHTEAFF.

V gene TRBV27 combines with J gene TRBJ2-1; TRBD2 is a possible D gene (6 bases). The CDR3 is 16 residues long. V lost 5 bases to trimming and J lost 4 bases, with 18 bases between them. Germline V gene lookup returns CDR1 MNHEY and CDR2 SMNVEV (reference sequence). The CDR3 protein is CASSPTGLTLYNEQFF. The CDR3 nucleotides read TGTGCCAGCAGTCCCACCGGACTAACGCTATACAATGAGCAGTTCTTC.

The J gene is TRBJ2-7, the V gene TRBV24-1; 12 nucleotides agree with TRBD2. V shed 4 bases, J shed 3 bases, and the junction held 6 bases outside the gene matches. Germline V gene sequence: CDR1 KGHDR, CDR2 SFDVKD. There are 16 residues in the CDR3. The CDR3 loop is CATSEPSGRGIYEQYF. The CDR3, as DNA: TGTGCCACCAGTGAACCTAGCGGGAGGGGGATCTACGAGCAGTACTTC.

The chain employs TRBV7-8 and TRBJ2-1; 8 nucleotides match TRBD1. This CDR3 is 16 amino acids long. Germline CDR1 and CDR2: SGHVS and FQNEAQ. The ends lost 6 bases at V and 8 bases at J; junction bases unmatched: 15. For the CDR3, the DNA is TGTGCCAGCAGAGGATGGGGGACAGGAGATAAAGATGAGCAGTTCTTC. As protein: CASRGWGTGDKDEQFF.

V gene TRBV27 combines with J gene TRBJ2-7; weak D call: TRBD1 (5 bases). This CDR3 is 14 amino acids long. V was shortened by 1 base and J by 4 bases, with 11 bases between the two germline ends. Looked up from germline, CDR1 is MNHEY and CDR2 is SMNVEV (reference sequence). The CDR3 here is CASSLFFDSYEQYF. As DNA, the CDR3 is TGTGCCAGCAGTTTATTTTTTGACAGTTACGAGCAGTACTTC.